Below are 30 T cell receptor beta chains sequenced from a single sample in a study of blood T cell repertoires in COVID-19. Only in-frame clones appear in the TCRdb table, and some are missing; sequencing was by immunoSEQ multiplex PCR. The table has 100,000 to 150,000 clones, roughly nine tenths seen once. Sequenced input: peripheral blood. The source is a man in his 70s with active or convalescent COVID-19.

V usage is TRBV7-9 and J usage is TRBJ1-4; D remains ambiguous. The germline V gene encodes CDR1 SEHNR and CDR2 FQNEAQ (reference sequence). The V end lost 8 bases, the J end lost 8 bases, and 15 bases lay between the germline ends. The CDR3 sequence is 13 residues long. CDR3 protein: CASEGGYEEKLFF. CDR3 coding DNA: TGTGCCAGCGAGGGAGGGTACGAAGAAAAACTGTTTTTT.

V gene TRBV2 combines with J gene TRBJ2-1; 8 positions match TRBD2. The V segment lost 3 bases and the J segment 7 bases; nucleotides outside the gene matches: 8. The germline gives CDR1 SNHLY, CDR2 FYNNEI. The CDR3 length is 15 residues. CDR3 sequence reads: CASSDGRAARNEQFF. The CDR3 DNA reads TGTGCCAGCAGTGACGGGAGGGCCGCGAGGAATGAGCAGTTCTTC.

J is TRBJ2-2 and V is TRBV4-1; 8 bases map to TRBD2. V gave up 0 bases and J gave up 0 bases; unmatched junction bases: 3. The CDR3 runs 17 residues. CDR1 and CDR2 (germline): MGHRA, YSYEKL. The CDR3 reads CASSQDKGLANTGELFF. The CDR3 DNA sequence: TGCGCCAGCAGCCAAGATAAGGGACTAGCGAACACCGGGGAGCTGTTTTTT.

This chain connects TRBV6-1 to TRBJ1-2; 7 bases align to TRBD1. V lost 2 bases to trimming and J lost 8 bases; unmatched junction nucleotides: 14. Per the germline V gene, CDR1 is MNHNS and CDR2 is SASEGT. This CDR3 has 16 amino acids. This chain's CDR3 is CASSEKGAGPAAGYTF. For the CDR3, the DNA is TGTGCCAGCAGTGAAAAGGGGGCCGGACCGGCTGCAGGCTACACCTTC.

This clone was seen once. The rearrangement joins TRBV20-1 to TRBJ1-5, with no clear D. Germline V gene data show CDR1 as DFQATT and CDR2 as SNEGSKA (reference sequence). V was trimmed by 3 bases and J by 7 bases, leaving 22 bases between them. The CDR3 is 16 residues long. The CDR3 spells CSASRSTGQLGQPQHF. The DNA of the CDR3 is TGCAGTGCTAGTCGCAGTACCGGCCAATTGGGCCAGCCCCAGCATTTT.

This sequence joins TRBV6-1 and TRBJ2-3; D is unclear. V was trimmed by 0 bases and J by 0 bases, leaving 13 bases between them. There are 17 residues in the CDR3. The germline CDR1 and CDR2 sequences are MNHNS and SASEGT. The CDR3 nucleotides read TGTGCCAGCAGTGAAGCCGTTTACGAAGCTAGCACAGATACGCAGTATTTT. Amino acid sequence: CASSEAVYEASTDTQYF.

The rearrangement links TRBV11-2 to TRBJ2-7; 11 nucleotides match TRBD2. V lost 1 base and J lost 0; bases outside the gene matches: 8. Germline V lookup: CDR1 SGHAT, CDR2 FQNNGV. The CDR3 extends over 18 amino acids. Here the CDR3 DNA reads TGTGCCAGCAGCTTAGTTCCCGGGACTAGCGGCAGCTCCTACGAGCAGTACTTC. This sequence encodes CASSLVPGTSGSSYEQYF.

V and J are TRBV5-5 and TRBJ2-3; TRBD1 matches at 7 bases. The CDR3 has 16 amino acids. In germline, CDR1 is SGHKS, CDR2 YYEKEE (reference sequence). The J segment lost 5 bases and the V segment lost 2 bases, leaving 11 bases of the junction unmatched. CDR3 region: CASSLQTGILGDTQYF. The CDR3 bases are TGTGCCAGCAGCTTACAGACAGGGATACTGGGAGATACGCAGTATTTT. The whole variable domain, remainder taken from reference TRBV5-5 and TRBJ2-3, is DAGVTQSPTHLIKTRGQQVTLRCSPISGHKSVSWYQQVLGQGPQFIFQYYEKEERGRGNFPDRFSARQFPNYSSELNVNALLLGDSALYLCASSLQTGILGDTQYFGPGTRLTVL.

The chain employs TRBV5-1 and TRBJ2-3, with 13 bases that match TRBD2. The CDR3 runs to 15 residues. V lost 7 bases and J lost 0; bases outside the gene matches: 2. The V gene's germline CDR1 is SGHRS and CDR2 YFSETQ. The CDR3 here is CASWTSGSSTDTQYF. For the CDR3, the DNA is TGCGCCAGCTGGACTAGCGGGAGTAGCACAGATACGCAGTATTTT.

Only one count was recorded for this clone. The rearrangement links TRBV7-9 to TRBJ2-3, with 10 bases matching TRBD1. CDR1 is SEHNR and CDR2 is FQNEAQ in the germline V gene (reference sequence). This CDR3 contains 16 residues. After removal of 4 bases from V and 2 bases from J, the junction contained 6 bases not matched to a gene. The CDR3 region has the DNA TGTGCCAGCAGCTCCCCGGGACAGGGGTACACAGATACGCAGTATTTT. Translating gives CASSSPGQGYTDTQYF.

This clone was seen once. CDR3 DNA: TGTGCCAGTAGTCGCGGGGACGTCTTGAACACTGAAGCTTTCTTT. The encoded protein is CASSRGDVLNTEAFF. The chain joins TRBV19 to TRBJ1-1; D is perhaps TRBD1 (5 bases). The CDR3 has 15 amino acids. Trimming cost V 5 bases and J 0 bases, with 13 bases left between them. The germline V gene has CDR1 LNHDA and CDR2 SQIVND (reference sequence).

The rearrangement joins TRBV19 to TRBJ1-2, with D unclear. Trimming removed 1 base from V and 8 bases from J, with 11 bases in between. Germline CDR1 reads LNHDA; CDR2 reads SQIVND (reference sequence). The CDR3 runs to 13 residues. CDR3 in amino acids: CASSIVPLEGYTF. DNA for the CDR3: TGTGCCAGTAGTATAGTCCCGCTCGAGGGCTACACCTTC.

The V gene is TRBV7-9, the J gene TRBJ2-3, with 7 bases that match TRBD1. The trim removed 7 bases at V and 7 bases at J, leaving 5 bases unmatched. The CDR3 length is 12 residues. The V gene's germline CDR1 is SEHNR and CDR2 FQNEAQ (reference sequence). This CDR3 is CASIEGANTQYF. CDR3 bases: TGTGCCAGCATTGAGGGGGCCAATACGCAGTATTTT.

The chain carries TRBV18 and TRBJ2-1, with D possibly matching TRBD1 (5 bases). V was clipped by 6 bases and J by 3 bases, with 15 bases between them. CDR3 length equals 15 residues. Germline V CDR1 and CDR2: KGHSH, LQKENI. CDR3 in DNA: TGTGCCAGCTCGCCGGGTCTCCAGGGCTACAATGAGCAGTTCTTC. Protein: CASSPGLQGYNEQFF.

The chain has TRBV25-1 and TRBJ1-2, with 9 bases lining up with TRBD1. Germline CDR1 reads MGHDK; CDR2 reads SYGVNS. Germline trimming cut 4 bases from V and 8 bases from J; bases unmatched to any gene: 8. The CDR3 has 14 residues. CDR3 bases: TGTGCCAGCAGTGGTACAGGGGGCGTTGGGGGCTACACCTTC. Protein sequence: CASSGTGGVGGYTF.

The CDR3 region is CATSDNRVGKSGRRIEQFF. CDR3 DNA sequence: TGTGCCACCAGTGATAACAGGGTTGGAAAGAGCGGGAGACGGATTGAGCAGTTCTTC. The chain joins TRBV24-1 to TRBJ2-1; 8 positions match TRBD2. Trimming cost V 3 bases and J 9 bases; bases outside gene matches: 21. The CDR3 spans 19 residues. CDR1 and CDR2 (germline): KGHDR, SFDVKD.

V usage is TRBV18 and J usage is TRBJ1-1, with TRBD1 matching 7 bases. The CDR3 covers 16 residues. With 3 bases clipped from V and 1 base from J, the junction kept 8 bases outside the gene matches. The germline V gene encodes CDR1 KGHSH and CDR2 LQKENI. CDR3 amino acids: CASSPPGQTENTEAFF. The CDR3 bases are TGTGCCAGCTCACCGCCGGGACAGACTGAGAACACTGAAGCTTTCTTT. The entire variable domain, with the rest obtained from reference TRBV18 and TRBJ1-1, is as follows: NAGVMQNPRHLVRRRGQEARLRCSPMKGHSHVYWYRQLPEEGLKFMVYLQKENIIDESGMPKERFSAEFPKEGPSILRIQQVVRGDSAAYFCASSPPGQTENTEAFFGQGTRLTVV.

Comments on this clone: This same CDR3 is encoded by further DNA sequences in the sample. V usage is TRBV19 and J usage is TRBJ2-1; 10 bases align to TRBD2. This CDR3 spans 15 amino acids. Per the germline V gene, CDR1 is LNHDA and CDR2 is SQIVND (reference sequence). The J segment lost 4 bases and the V segment lost 2 bases, leaving 2 bases of the junction unmatched. The CDR3 here is CASSIPGLAYNEQFF. DNA for the CDR3: TGTGCCAGTAGTATACCGGGACTAGCGTACAATGAGCAGTTCTTC.

This chain connects TRBV25-1 to TRBJ2-1; 13 nucleotides align to TRBD2. Trimming took 0 bases from V and 10 from J; bases not matched to a gene: 6. CDR1 and CDR2 from the germline V gene are MGHDK and SYGVNS. The CDR3 spans 16 residues. The CDR3 DNA sequence: TGTGCCAGCAGTGAATATGGACTAGCGGGAGCGGGGGAGCAGTTCTTC. This translates into CASSEYGLAGAGEQFF.

This chain links TRBV24-1 with TRBJ2-2, with TRBD1 as a possible D gene (5 bases). Germline CDR1 and CDR2: KGHDR and SFDVKD. V shed 4 bases and J shed 6 bases, with 8 bases lying between them. The CDR3 runs to 13 residues. The CDR3 sequence is CATSDPGSGELFF. For the CDR3, the DNA is TGTGCCACCAGTGACCCAGGGTCCGGGGAGCTGTTTTTT.

A single count supports this clone. This sequence joins TRBV2 and TRBJ2-7, with D possibly TRBD1 on 6 matching bases. Trimming removed 0 bases from V and 3 bases from J, with 12 bases in between. CDR3 size: 15 residues. Looked up from germline, CDR1 is SNHLY and CDR2 is FYNNEI. The CDR3 protein is CASSEAAGAYYEQYF. CDR3 in DNA: TGTGCCAGCAGTGAAGCTGCAGGGGCCTACTACGAGCAGTACTTC.

V gene TRBV6-6 combines with J gene TRBJ2-7; D not certain. CDR3 length: 13 residues. CDR1 is MNHNY and CDR2 is SVGAGI in the germline V gene (reference sequence). Trimming removed 2 bases at V and 4 bases at J, with 9 bases between. In DNA form, the CDR3 reads TGTGCCAGCAGTTACGGAGTGGCGTACGAGCAGTACTTC. It is translated as CASSYGVAYEQYF.

The chain joins TRBV4-1 to TRBJ2-7; 7 nucleotides agree with TRBD2. Germline CDR1 MGHRA, CDR2 YSYEKL. V dropped 4 bases and J dropped 2; count of bases not matched to a gene: 8. The CDR3 consists of 15 residues. The CDR3 spells CASSPSGVNPYEQYF. In DNA form, the CDR3 reads TGCGCCAGCAGCCCAAGCGGGGTGAATCCCTACGAGCAGTACTTC.

This clone has just a few counts. This sequence joins TRBV15 and TRBJ2-7; no clear D gene. The CDR3 runs 13 residues. Trimming removed 0 bases from V and 6 bases from J, with 9 bases in between. CDR1 is LNHNV and CDR2 is YYDKDF in the germline V gene (reference sequence). CDR3: CATSRDRSVEQYF. CDR3 DNA sequence: TGTGCCACCAGCAGAGATCGGAGCGTCGAGCAGTACTTC.

The chain has TRBV28 and TRBJ1-5, with D possibly matching TRBD1 (5 bases). There are 14 residues in the CDR3. CDR1 and CDR2 from the germline V gene are MDHEN and SYDVKM. Trimming took 6 bases from V and 3 from J, leaving 12 bases between them. CDR3 bases: TGTGCCAGCAGCCCTGCAGGGAACAATCAGCCCCAGCATTTT. Translated, it gives CASSPAGNNQPQHF.

The chain combines TRBV15 with TRBJ2-2; a possible D gene is TRBD2 (5 bases). Trimming cost V 2 bases and J 1 base, with 11 bases left between them. Germline V lookup: CDR1 LNHNV, CDR2 YYDKDF (reference sequence). CDR3 size: 16 residues. CDR3 region: CATSRPLGRNTGELFF. In DNA, the CDR3 is TGTGCCACCAGCAGACCCCTGGGGAGGAACACCGGGGAGCTGTTTTTT.

The gene calls are TRBV20-1 and TRBJ2-7, with D possibly TRBD1 on 6 matching bases. The CDR3 covers 12 residues. Trimming left V 3 bases short and J 6 bases short, with 12 bases between. Germline CDR1 and CDR2: DFQATT and SNEGSKA (reference sequence). CDR3 region: CSASRDTGEQYF. For the CDR3, the DNA is TGCAGTGCTAGTAGGGACACGGGCGAGCAGTACTTC.

The chain is built from TRBV5-6 and TRBJ1-1; TRBD1 aligns across 7 bases. The junction had 3 bases not matched to a gene; V was cut back by 6 bases and J by 7 bases. The CDR3 covers 11 residues. CDR1 and CDR2 from the germline V gene are SGHDT and YYEEEE. CDR3 DNA sequence: TGTGCCAGCAACAGGGGTTTTGAAGCTTTCTTT. Amino acid sequence: CASNRGFEAFF.

The chain combines TRBV5-1 with TRBJ2-7; D might be TRBD1 (6 bases). This CDR3 is 15 amino acids long. Germline V lookup: CDR1 SGHRS, CDR2 YFSETQ. V lost 4 bases and J lost 2, with 16 bases in between. This chain's CDR3 is CASSQLGTPTYEQYF. The DNA for the CDR3 is TGCGCCAGCAGCCAGCTCGGGACACCAACCTACGAGCAGTACTTC.

This chain joins TRBV11-3 and TRBJ2-1, with a possible D match to TRBD2 (6 bases). V lost 0 bases and J 4 bases, leaving 10 bases between the germline ends. CDR3 size: 15 residues. Germline assignment: CDR1 SGHNT and CDR2 YENEEA. The CDR3 is CASSLEGAGYNEQFF. For the CDR3, the DNA is TGTGCCAGCAGCTTAGAAGGGGCGGGATACAATGAGCAGTTCTTC.